The present entry profiles one TCR beta chain with its context. The antigen remains undetermined. Sequencing was at deep level. Clones were sequenced by immunoSEQ multiplex PCR, and TCRdb holds only the in-frame ones, with some missing. The data hold 80,000 to 100,000 clones, with 60% to 70% observed a single time. The data derive from a study of shared clonotypes between healthy human individuals. Points from the study as a whole: All-four-donor shared clonotypes had higher generation probabilities than non-shared clonotypes did. An anticipated effect of sequencing depth on clonotype sharing among donors was recognized. The researchers took only blood, and tissue repertoires probably look different.

The TCR originated in a man aged 30 to 39 in good health. Sequencing was carried out using memory CD8+ T cells sorted from blood. Described subset: CD45RO+ cells pooled with CCR7-negative TemRA cells.

CDR3 nucleotide sequence: TGCAGCGTTGAACAACTAGCGGGAGTGTCAGAGACCCAGTACTTC. Amino acid sequence: CSVEQLAGVSETQYF. This rearrangement joins TRBV29-1 to TRBJ2-5; 11 nucleotides align to TRBD2. The V segment lost 2 bases and the J segment 4 bases; nucleotides outside the gene matches: 6. This CDR3 spans 15 amino acids. Germline V gene lookup returns CDR1 SQVTM and CDR2 ANQGSEA.